These 3 T cell receptor beta chains originate from one sample sequenced in a study of blood T cell repertoires in COVID-19. The assay was immunoSEQ multiplex PCR, and TCRdb's table has in-frame clones only and misses some. Here the sample spans about 220,000 clones, around 85% being singletons. The sample consisted of peripheral blood. These receptor sequences come from an older woman with COVID-19, enrolled during active disease.

The chain is built from TRBV30 and TRBJ2-2; D not certain. The V gene's germline CDR1 is GTSNPN and CDR2 SVGIG (reference sequence). V was pared by 0 bases and J by 4 bases, with 12 bases between. The CDR3 contains 15 residues. The CDR3 DNA is TGTGCCTGGAGTGTCATTAGATCGGGCACCGGGGAGCTGTTTTTT. It codes for CAWSVIRSGTGELFF.

The chain employs TRBV25-1 and TRBJ2-7, with 7 bases fitting TRBD1. V shed 4 bases and J 6 bases; nucleotides not matched to a gene: 6. The CDR3 extends over 13 amino acids. Looked up from germline, CDR1 is MGHDK and CDR2 is SYGVNS. The CDR3 DNA follows: TGTGCCAGCAGTGCTCTAGGGACAGTCGAGCAGTACTTC. This translates into CASSALGTVEQYF.

This chain connects TRBV7-2 to TRBJ1-5; the D is unclear. The germline V gene has CDR1 SGHTA and CDR2 FQGNSA. This CDR3 has 13 amino acids. V was clipped by 4 bases and J by 2 bases, with 6 bases between them. CDR3 protein: CASSSQGNQPQHF. In DNA form, the CDR3 reads TGTGCCAGCAGCTCTCAGGGCAATCAGCCCCAGCATTTT.